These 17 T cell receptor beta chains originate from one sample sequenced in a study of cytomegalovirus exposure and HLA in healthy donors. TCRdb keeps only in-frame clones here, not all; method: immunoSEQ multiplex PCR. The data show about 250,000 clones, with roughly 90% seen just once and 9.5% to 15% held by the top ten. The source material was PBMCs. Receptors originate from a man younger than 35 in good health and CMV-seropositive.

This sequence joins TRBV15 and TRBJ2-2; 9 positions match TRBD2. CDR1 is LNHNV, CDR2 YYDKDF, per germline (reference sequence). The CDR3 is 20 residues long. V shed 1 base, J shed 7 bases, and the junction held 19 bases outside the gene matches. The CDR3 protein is CATSRVGFRGGRAAGGELFF. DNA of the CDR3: TGTGCCACCAGCAGAGTGGGTTTCCGGGGCGGGAGGGCCGCCGGCGGGGAGCTGTTTTTT.

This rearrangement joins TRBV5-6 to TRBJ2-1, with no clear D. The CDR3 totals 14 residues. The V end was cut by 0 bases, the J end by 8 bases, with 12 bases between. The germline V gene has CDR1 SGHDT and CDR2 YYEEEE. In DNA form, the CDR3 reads TGTGCCAGCAGCTTGGTACAGACTTGGGATGAGCAGTTCTTC. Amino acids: CASSLVQTWDEQFF. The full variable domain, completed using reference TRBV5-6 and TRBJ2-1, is DAGVTQSPTHLIKTRGQQVTLRCSPKSGHDTVSWYQQALGQGPQFIFQYYEEEERQRGNFPDRFSGHQFPNYSSELNVNALLLGDSALYLCASSLVQTWDEQFFGPGTRLTVL.

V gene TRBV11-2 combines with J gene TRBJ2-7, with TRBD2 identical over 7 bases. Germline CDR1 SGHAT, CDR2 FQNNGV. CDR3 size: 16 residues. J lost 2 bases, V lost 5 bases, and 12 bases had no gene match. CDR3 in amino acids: CASSLPGAGSAYEQYF. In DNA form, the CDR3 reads TGTGCCAGCAGCCTACCTGGAGCGGGATCTGCCTACGAGCAGTACTTC. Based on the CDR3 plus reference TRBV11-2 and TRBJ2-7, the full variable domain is EAGVAQSPRYKIIEKRQSVAFWCNPISGHATLYWYQQILGQGPKLLIQFQNNGVVDDSQLPKDRFSAERLKGVDSTLKIQPAKLEDSAVYLCASSLPGAGSAYEQYFGPGTRLTVT.

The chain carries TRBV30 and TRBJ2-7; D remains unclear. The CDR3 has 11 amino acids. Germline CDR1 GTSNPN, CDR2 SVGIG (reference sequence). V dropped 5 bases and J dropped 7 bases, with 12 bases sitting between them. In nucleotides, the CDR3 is TGTGCCTGGGGGTCCGCTCGGGAGCAGTACTTC. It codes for CAWGSAREQYF.

The chain's CDR3 is CASRELAGPGANEQFF. For the CDR3, the DNA is TGTGCCAGCAGGGAGCTAGCGGGCCCGGGGGCCAATGAGCAGTTCTTC. This chain joins TRBV2 and TRBJ2-1; 8 bases match TRBD2. The J segment lost 6 bases and the V segment lost 6 bases, leaving 13 bases of the junction unmatched. The germline gives CDR1 SNHLY, CDR2 FYNNEI. The CDR3 consists of 16 residues.

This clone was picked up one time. CDR3 DNA sequence: TGTGCCAGCAGCGCGGGCGGGGGGGATAACTATGGCTACACCTTC. Protein product: CASSAGGGDNYGYTF. This chain links TRBV9 with TRBJ1-2; possible D gene TRBD1, 5 bases. The CDR3 extends over 15 amino acids. The ends were cut back, 3 bases at V and 1 base at J, with 13 bases in the middle. CDR1 and CDR2 (germline): SGDLS, YYNGEE.

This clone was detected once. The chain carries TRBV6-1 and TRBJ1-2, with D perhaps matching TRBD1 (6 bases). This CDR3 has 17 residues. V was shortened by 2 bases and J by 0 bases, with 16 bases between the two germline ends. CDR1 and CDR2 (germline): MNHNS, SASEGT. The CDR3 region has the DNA TGTGCCAGCAGTGAAATAGTGAGGGGGAGGACTAACTATGGCTACACCTTC. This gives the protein CASSEIVRGRTNYGYTF.

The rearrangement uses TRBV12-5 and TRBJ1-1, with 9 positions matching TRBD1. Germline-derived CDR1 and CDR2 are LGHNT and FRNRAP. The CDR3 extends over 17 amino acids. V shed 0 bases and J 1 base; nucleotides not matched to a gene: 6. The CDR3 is CASGLVLGTGSNTEAFF. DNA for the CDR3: TGTGCTAGTGGTTTGGTATTGGGGACAGGGTCGAACACTGAAGCTTTCTTT.

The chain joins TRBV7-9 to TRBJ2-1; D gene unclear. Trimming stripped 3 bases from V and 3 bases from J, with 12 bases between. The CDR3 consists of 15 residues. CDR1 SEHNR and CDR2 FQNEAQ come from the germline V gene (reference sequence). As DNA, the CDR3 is TGTGCCAGCAGCTTTCGTGAGCCATTCTACAATGAGCAGTTCTTC. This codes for CASSFREPFYNEQFF.

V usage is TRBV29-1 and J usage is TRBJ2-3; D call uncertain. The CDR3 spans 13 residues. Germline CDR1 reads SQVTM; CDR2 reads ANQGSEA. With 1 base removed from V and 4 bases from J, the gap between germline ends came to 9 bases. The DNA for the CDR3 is TGCAGCGTTGAAGGACATTTGGCAGATACGCAGTATTTT. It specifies CSVEGHLADTQYF.

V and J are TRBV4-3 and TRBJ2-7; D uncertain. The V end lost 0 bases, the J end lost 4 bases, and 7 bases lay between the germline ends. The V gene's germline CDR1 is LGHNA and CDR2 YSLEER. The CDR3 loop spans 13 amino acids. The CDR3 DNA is TGCGCCAGCAGCCAAGATATGGTGTACGAGCAGTACTTC. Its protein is CASSQDMVYEQYF.

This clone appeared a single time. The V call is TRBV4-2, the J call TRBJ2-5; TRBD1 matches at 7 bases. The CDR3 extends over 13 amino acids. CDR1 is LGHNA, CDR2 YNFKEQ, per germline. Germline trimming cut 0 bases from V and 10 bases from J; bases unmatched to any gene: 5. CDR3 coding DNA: TGTGCCAGCAGCCAAGATGACAGGGCGGTCCAGTACTTC. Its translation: CASSQDDRAVQYF.

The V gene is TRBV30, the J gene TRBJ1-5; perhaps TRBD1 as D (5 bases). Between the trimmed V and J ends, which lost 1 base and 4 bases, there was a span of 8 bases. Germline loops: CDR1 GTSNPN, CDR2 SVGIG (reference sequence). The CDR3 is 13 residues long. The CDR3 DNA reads TGTGCCTGGAGTGCACAGGATAATCAGCCCCAGCATTTT. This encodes CAWSAQDNQPQHF.

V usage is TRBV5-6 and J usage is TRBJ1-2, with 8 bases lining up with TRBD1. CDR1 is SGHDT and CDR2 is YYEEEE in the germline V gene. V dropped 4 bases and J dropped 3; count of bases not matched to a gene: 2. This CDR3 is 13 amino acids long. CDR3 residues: CASSPGGYYGYTF. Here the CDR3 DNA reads TGTGCCAGCAGCCCAGGGGGCTACTATGGCTACACCTTC.

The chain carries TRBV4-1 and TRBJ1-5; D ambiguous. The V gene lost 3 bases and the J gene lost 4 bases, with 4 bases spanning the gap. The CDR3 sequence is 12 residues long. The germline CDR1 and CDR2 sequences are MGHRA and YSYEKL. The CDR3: CASSHLNQPQHF. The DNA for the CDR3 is TGCGCCAGCAGCCATTTGAATCAGCCCCAGCATTTT.

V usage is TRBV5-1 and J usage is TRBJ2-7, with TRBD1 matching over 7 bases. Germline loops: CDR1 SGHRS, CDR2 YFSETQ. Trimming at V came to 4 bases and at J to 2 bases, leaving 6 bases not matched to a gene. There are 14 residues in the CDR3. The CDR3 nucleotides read TGCGCCAGCAGCCTCACGACAGGGACCTACGAGCAGTACTTC. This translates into CASSLTTGTYEQYF. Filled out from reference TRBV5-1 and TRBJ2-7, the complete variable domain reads KAGVTQTPRYLIKTRGQQVTLSCSPISGHRSVSWYQQTPGQGLQFLFEYFSETQRNKGNFPGRFSGRQFSNSRSEMNVSTLELGDSALYLCASSLTTGTYEQYFGPGTRLTVT.

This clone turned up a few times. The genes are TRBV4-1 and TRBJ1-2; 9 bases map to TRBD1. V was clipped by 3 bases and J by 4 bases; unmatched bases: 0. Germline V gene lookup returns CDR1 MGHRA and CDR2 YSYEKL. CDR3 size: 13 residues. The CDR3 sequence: CASSQTGGYGYTF. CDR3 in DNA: TGCGCCAGCAGCCAGACAGGGGGCTATGGCTACACCTTC.